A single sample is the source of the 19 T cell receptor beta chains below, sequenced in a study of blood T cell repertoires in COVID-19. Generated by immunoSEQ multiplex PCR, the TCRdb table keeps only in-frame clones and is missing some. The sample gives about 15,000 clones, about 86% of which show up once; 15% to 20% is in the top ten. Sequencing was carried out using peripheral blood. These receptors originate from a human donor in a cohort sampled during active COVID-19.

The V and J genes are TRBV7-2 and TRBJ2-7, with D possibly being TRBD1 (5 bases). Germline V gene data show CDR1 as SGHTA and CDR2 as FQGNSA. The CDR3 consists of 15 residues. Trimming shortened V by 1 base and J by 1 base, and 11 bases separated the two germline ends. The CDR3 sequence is CASSLVAGSSYEQYF. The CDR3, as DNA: TGTGCCAGCAGCTTAGTAGCAGGGTCATCCTACGAGCAGTACTTC.

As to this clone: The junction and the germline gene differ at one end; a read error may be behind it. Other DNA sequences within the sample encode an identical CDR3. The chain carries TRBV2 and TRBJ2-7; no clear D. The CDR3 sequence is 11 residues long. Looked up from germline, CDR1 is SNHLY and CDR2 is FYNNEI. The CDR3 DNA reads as TGCGCCAGCAGAGCCAATAACGAGCAGTACTTC. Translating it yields CASRANNEQYF.

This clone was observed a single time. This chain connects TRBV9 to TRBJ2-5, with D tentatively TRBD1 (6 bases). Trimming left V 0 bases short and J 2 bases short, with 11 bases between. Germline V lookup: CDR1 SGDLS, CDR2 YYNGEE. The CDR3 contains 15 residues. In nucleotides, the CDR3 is TGTGCCAGCAGCGTAGAAACAGGGAATCAAGAGACCCAGTACTTC. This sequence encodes CASSVETGNQETQYF.

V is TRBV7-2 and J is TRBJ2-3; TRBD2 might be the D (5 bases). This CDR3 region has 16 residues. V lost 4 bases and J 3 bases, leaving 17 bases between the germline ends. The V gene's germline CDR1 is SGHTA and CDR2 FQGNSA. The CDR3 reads CASSSRAGFRTDTQYF. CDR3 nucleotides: TGTGCCAGCAGCTCTCGGGCGGGCTTCAGGACAGATACGCAGTATTTT.

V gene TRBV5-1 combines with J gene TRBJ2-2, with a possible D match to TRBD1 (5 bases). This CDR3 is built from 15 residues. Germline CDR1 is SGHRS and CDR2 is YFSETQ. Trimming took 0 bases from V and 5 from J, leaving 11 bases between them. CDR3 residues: CASSLVPGSTGELFF. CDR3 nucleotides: TGCGCCAGCAGCTTGGTCCCAGGGTCGACCGGGGAGCTGTTTTTT.

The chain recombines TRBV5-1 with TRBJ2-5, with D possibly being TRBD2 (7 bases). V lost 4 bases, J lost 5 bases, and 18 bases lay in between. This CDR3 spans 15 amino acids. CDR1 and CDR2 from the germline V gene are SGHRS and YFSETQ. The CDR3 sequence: CASSPKGGREETQYF. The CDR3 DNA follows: TGCGCCAGCAGCCCCAAGGGGGGGCGGGAGGAGACCCAGTACTTC.

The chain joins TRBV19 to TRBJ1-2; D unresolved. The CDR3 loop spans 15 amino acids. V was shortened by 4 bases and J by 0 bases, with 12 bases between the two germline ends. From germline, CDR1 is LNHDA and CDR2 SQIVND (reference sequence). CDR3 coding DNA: TGTGCCAGTAGTACTACCGCCCCCTCTAACTATGGCTACACCTTC. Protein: CASSTTAPSNYGYTF.

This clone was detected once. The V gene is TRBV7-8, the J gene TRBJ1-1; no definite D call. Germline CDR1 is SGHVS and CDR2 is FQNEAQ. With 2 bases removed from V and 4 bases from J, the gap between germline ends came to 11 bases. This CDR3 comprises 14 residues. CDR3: CASSLSEASTEAFF. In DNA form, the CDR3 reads TGTGCCAGCAGCTTAAGTGAGGCGAGCACTGAAGCTTTCTTT.

DNA of the CDR3: TGTGCCAGCAGCCAAGATACGGCCCCGGGGGAGACCCAGTACTTC. The encoded protein is CASSQDTAPGETQYF. V and J are TRBV3-1 (or the pseudogene TRBV3-2) and TRBJ2-5, with D perhaps matching TRBD2 (5 bases). CDR3 length: 15 amino acids. Germline-derived CDR1 and CDR2 are LGHDT and YNNKEL (reference sequence). The ends were cut back, 0 bases at V and 5 bases at J, with 13 bases in the middle.

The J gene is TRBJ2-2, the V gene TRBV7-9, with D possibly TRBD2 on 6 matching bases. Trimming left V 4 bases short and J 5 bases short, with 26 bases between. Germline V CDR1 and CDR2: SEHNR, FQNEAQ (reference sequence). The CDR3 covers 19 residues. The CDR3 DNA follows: TGTGCCAGCAGCTCGGGGTTGATGCGGGGTCTACGTGGGACCGGGGAGCTGTTTTTT. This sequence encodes CASSSGLMRGLRGTGELFF.

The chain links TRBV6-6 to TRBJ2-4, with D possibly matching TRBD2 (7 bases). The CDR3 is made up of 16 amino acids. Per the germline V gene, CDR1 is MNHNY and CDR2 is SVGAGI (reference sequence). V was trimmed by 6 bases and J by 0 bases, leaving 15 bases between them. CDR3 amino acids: CASRRGGELAKNIQYF. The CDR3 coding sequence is TGTGCCAGCAGGCGAGGGGGGGAACTAGCCAAAAACATTCAGTACTTC.

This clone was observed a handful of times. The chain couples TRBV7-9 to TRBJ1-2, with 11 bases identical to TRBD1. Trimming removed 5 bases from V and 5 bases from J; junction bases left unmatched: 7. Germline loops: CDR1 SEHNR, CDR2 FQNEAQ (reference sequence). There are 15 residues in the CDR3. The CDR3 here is CASSAGQGAIYGYTF. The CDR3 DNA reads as TGTGCCAGCAGCGCCGGACAGGGGGCAATTTATGGCTACACCTTC.

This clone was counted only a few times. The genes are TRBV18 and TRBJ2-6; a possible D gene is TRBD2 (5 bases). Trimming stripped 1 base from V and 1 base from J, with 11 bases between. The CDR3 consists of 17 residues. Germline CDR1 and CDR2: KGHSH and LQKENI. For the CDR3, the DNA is TGTGCCAGCTCACCACTCCCTAGCCCATCTGGGGCCAACGTCCTGACTTTC. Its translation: CASSPLPSPSGANVLTF.

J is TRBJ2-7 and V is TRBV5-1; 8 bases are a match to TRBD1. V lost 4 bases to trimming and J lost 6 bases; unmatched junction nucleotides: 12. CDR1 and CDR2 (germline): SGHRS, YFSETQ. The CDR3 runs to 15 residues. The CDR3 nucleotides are TGCGCCAGCAGCAACCCCCAGGGGGCGGCAGTCGAGCAGTACTTC. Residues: CASSNPQGAAVEQYF.

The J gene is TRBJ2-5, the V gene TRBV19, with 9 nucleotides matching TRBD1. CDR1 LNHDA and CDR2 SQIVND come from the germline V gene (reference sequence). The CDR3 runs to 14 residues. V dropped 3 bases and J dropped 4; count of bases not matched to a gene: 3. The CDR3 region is CASSILTGGETQYF. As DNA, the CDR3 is TGTGCCAGTAGTATCCTGACAGGGGGAGAGACCCAGTACTTC.

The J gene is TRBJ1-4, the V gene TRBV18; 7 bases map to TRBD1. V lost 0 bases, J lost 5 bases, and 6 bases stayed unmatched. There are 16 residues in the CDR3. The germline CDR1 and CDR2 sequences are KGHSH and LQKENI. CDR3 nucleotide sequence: TGTGCCAGCTCACCACCGGAGGGGGCTACGAATGAAAAACTGTTTTTT. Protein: CASSPPEGATNEKLFF.

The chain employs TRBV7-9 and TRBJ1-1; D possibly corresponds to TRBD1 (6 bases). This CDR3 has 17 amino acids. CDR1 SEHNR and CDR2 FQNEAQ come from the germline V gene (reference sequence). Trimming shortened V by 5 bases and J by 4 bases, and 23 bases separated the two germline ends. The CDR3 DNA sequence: TGTGCCAGCAGCCCAAGTCGAGGGGGGGCCGAGGGCACTGAAGCTTTCTTT. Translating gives CASSPSRGGAEGTEAFF.

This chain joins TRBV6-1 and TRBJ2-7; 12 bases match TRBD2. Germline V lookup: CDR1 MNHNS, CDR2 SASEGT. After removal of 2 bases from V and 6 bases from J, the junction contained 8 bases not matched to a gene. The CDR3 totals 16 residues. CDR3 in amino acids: CASSERASGGASEQYF. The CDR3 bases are TGTGCCAGCAGTGAAAGGGCTAGCGGGGGGGCTAGCGAGCAGTACTTC.

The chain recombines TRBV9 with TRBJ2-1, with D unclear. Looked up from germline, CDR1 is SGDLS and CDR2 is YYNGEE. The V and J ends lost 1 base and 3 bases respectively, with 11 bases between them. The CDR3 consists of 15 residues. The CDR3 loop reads CASSVRSSFYNEQFF. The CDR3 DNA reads TGTGCCAGCAGCGTACGCAGTAGCTTCTACAATGAGCAGTTCTTC. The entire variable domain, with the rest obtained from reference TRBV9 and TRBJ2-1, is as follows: DSGVTQTPKHLITATGQRVTLRCSPRSGDLSVYWYQQSLDQGLQFLIQYYNGEERAKGNILERFSAQQFPDLHSELNLSSLELGDSALYFCASSVRSSFYNEQFFGPGTRLTVL.